This T cell receptor (beta chain) was captured by sequencing in a study of cytomegalovirus exposure and HLA in healthy donors. The study, taken as a whole, reports: Altogether, 164 TCR beta chains were recorded as cytomegalovirus-associated.

With regard to this clone: Antigen: not known.

Use of 60 Vbeta and 13 Jbeta primers characterized the PCR. Sequencing was performed with immunoSEQ multiplex PCR; in TCRdb, only in-frame clones are kept and a portion is missing. This sample yields some 95,000 clones, of which under 85% are seen a single time; approximately 4% belongs to the top ten. Germline CDR1 SGHDT, CDR2 YYEEEE. This CDR3 has 13 residues. V lost 4 bases and J 13 bases, leaving 19 bases between the germline ends. The TCR originated in a woman aged 40 to 55 in good health and CMV-seropositive. The chain joins TRBV5-6 to TRBJ2-3, with D possibly being TRBD2 (6 bases). Specimen: PBMCs. The CDR3 bases are TGTGCCAGCAGCGTATCGGCGGGACTCCGCAAGTATTTT. Encoded protein: CASSVSAGLRKYF.